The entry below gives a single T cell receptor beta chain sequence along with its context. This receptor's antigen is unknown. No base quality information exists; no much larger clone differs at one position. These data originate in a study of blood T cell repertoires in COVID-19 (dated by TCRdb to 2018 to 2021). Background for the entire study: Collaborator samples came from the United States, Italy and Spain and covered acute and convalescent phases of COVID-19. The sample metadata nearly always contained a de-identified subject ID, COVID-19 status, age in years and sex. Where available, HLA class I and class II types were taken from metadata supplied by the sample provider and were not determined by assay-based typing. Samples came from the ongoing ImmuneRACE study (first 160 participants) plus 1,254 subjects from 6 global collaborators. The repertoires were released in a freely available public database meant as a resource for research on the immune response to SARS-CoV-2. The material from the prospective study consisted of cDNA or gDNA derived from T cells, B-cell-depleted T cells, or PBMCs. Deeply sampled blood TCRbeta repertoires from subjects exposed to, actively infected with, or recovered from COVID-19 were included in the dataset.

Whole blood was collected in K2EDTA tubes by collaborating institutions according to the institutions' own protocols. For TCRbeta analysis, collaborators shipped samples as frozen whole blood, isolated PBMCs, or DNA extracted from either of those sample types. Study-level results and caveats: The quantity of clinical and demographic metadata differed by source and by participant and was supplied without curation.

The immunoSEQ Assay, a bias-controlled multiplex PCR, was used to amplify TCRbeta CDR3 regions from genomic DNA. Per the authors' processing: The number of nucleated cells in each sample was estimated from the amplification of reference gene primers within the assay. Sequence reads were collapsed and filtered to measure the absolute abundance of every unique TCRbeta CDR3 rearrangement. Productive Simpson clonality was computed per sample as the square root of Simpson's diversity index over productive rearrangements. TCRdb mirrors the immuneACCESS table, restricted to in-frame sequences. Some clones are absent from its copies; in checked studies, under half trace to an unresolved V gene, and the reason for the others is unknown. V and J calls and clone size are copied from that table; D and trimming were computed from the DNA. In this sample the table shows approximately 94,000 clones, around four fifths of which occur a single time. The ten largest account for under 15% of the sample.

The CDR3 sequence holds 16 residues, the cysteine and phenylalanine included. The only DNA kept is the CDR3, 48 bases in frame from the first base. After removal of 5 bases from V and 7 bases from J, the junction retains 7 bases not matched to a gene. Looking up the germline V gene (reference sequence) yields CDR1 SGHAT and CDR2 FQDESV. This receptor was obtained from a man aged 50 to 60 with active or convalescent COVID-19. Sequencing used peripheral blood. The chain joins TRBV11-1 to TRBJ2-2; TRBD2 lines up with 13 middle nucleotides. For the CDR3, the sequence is CASSPGLAGVIGELFF. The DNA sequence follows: TGTGCCAGCAGCCCTGGACTAGCGGGAGTCATCGGGGAGCTGTTTTTT.